These T cell receptor beta chains were read from a single sample in a study of blood T cell repertoires in COVID-19. TCRdb's table, derived via immunoSEQ multiplex PCR, lists solely in-frame clones and lacks some. The repertoire has about 62,000 clones, roughly 92% of them found once; the top ten carry 5.5% to 6%. The material sequenced was peripheral blood. These receptors all come from a human donor in a cohort sampled during active COVID-19. CDR3s include the opening cysteine and the closing phenylalanine or tryptophan. The D gene is left open where the match is weak.

V	D	J	DNA	CDR3
TRBV3-1/TRBV3-2	.	TRBJ1-2	TGTGCCAGCAGCCAAGATGGAGCGCGAGGCTACACCTTC	CASSQDGARGYTF
TRBV4-1	TRBD2	TRBJ2-7	TGCGCCAGCAGCCAAGATCCCAACCGACTAGCGGGGGGACTGTACTTC	CASSQDPNRLAGGLYF
TRBV4-3	.	TRBJ2-6	TGCGCCAGCAGCCAATCGGGTGTTTTCTCTGGGGCCAACGTCCTGACTTTC	CASSQSGVFSGANVLTF
TRBV12-3/TRBV12-4	.	TRBJ1-3	TGTGCCAGCACCGTGGGGGCCACCATATATTTT	CASTVGATIYF
TRBV19	TRBD1	TRBJ1-2	TGTGCCAGTAGTACCAGACAGGGGTTTAACTATGGCTACACCTTC	CASSTRQGFNYGYTF
TRBV18	TRBD1	TRBJ1-1	TGTGCCAGCTCACCAGGACAGGGGAGCACTGAAGCTTTCTTT	CASSPGQGSTEAFF
TRBV5-1	.	TRBJ2-5	TGCGCCAGCAGCTTAGGTCCTCGCCAGGCAGAGACCCAGTACTTC	CASSLGPRQAETQYF
TRBV6-6	TRBD1	TRBJ1-3	TGTGCCAGCAGTTACTTTAGTACAGGGGCAGGAAACACCATATATTTT	CASSYFSTGAGNTIYF
TRBV25-1	TRBD1	TRBJ2-1	TGTGCCAGCAGTGGACCGGACAGGGCTGATGAGCAGTTCTTC	CASSGPDRADEQFF
TRBV7-2	.	TRBJ1-5	TGTGCCAGCAGCTTAGCGTTAAACGGTCAGGAGCCCCAGCATTTT	CASSLALNGQEPQHF